This entry lists 13 T cell receptor beta chains sequenced from one sample in a study of PD-1 blockade in classical Hodgkin lymphoma. Every patient had relapsed following autologous stem cell transplantation, and cohorts differed in brentuximab vedotin exposure. Generated by immunoSEQ multiplex PCR, the TCRdb table keeps only in-frame clones and is missing some. In the table there are roughly 62,000 clones, approximately 88% of which are singletons. The specimen was peripheral blood mononuclear cells (PBMCs), collected at baseline. Every receptor here comes from a human donor with classical Hodgkin lymphoma.

This chain joins TRBV7-6 and TRBJ2-5; the D gene is possibly TRBD1 (6 bases). CDR3 length: 12 amino acids. The germline CDR1 and CDR2 sequences are SGHVS and FNYEAQ. The V end lost 4 bases, the J end lost 3 bases, and 6 bases lay between the germline ends. The CDR3 sequence: CASSWTEETQYF. The CDR3 nucleotides read TGTGCCAGCAGCTGGACAGAAGAGACCCAGTACTTC.

The genes are TRBV30 and TRBJ1-2; tentatively, D is TRBD1 (6 bases). The length of the CDR3 is 13 residues. From germline, CDR1 is GTSNPN and CDR2 SVGIG (reference sequence). V was shortened by 4 bases and J by 2 bases, with 11 bases between the two germline ends. CDR3: CAWTRTGNYGYTF. The CDR3 DNA is TGTGCCTGGACCCGAACAGGGAACTATGGCTACACCTTC.

The rearrangement links TRBV6-5 to TRBJ2-5, with 11 bases identical to TRBD2. The length of the CDR3 is 14 residues. Germline CDR1 MNHEY, CDR2 SVGAGI. V trimming: 5 bases; J trimming: 3 bases; junction bases outside the gene matches: 2. CDR3 sequence reads: CASSIAGGKETQYF. The CDR3 DNA follows: TGTGCCAGCAGTATAGCGGGGGGGAAAGAGACCCAGTACTTC.

The rearrangement links TRBV15 to TRBJ1-2; D not resolved. This CDR3 has 13 residues. Germline assignment: CDR1 LNHNV and CDR2 YYDKDF (reference sequence). V was pared by 0 bases and J by 6 bases, with 8 bases between. CDR3 protein: CATSRDRRDGYTF. The CDR3, as DNA: TGTGCCACCAGCAGAGATCGTAGGGATGGCTACACCTTC. The whole variable domain, filled in from reference TRBV15 and TRBJ1-2, reads DAMVIQNPRYQVTQFGKPVTLSCSQTLNHNVMYWYQQKSSQAPKLLFHYYDKDFNNEADTPDNFQSRRPNTSFCFLDIRSPGLGDTAMYLCATSRDRRDGYTFGSGTRLTVV.

V usage is TRBV7-9 and J usage is TRBJ1-5; 8 nucleotides line up with TRBD1. This CDR3 region has 14 residues. The germline V gene encodes CDR1 SEHNR and CDR2 FQNEAQ (reference sequence). J lost 7 bases, V lost 1 base, and 3 bases had no gene match. CDR3 DNA sequence: TGTGCCAGCAGCTTAGACAGGGGGAACCAGCCCCAGCATTTT. Translated: CASSLDRGNQPQHF.

The rearrangement joins TRBV7-8 to TRBJ2-2; 8 positions match TRBD1. CDR1 is SGHVS, CDR2 FQNEAQ, per germline. There are 14 residues in the CDR3. The ends lost 2 bases at V and 9 bases at J; junction bases unmatched: 5. The CDR3 DNA sequence: TGTGCCAGCAGCTTACAGGGGGCATACCGGGAGCTGTTTTTT. It codes for CASSLQGAYRELFF.

The rearrangement uses TRBV7-8 and TRBJ2-7; weak D call: TRBD2 (5 bases). CDR1 SGHVS and CDR2 FQNEAQ come from the germline V gene. CDR3 size: 12 residues. Trimming took off 2 bases at V and 6 bases at J, with 8 bases between the two ends. This CDR3 reads CASSLMDSEQYF. CDR3 coding DNA: TGTGCCAGCAGCTTAATGGACTCCGAGCAGTACTTC.

This clone was seen only once. The chain couples TRBV7-2 to TRBJ1-2, with D possibly TRBD1 on 5 matching bases. Trimming removed 5 bases at V and 0 bases at J, with 13 bases between. The CDR3 totals 15 residues. CDR1 is SGHTA and CDR2 is FQGNSA in the germline V gene. Here the CDR3 DNA reads TGTGCCAGCAGCCCTCGGGACGGATCTAACTATGGCTACACCTTC. Protein sequence: CASSPRDGSNYGYTF.

On this clone itself: Mismatch with germline at one junction end may stem from a read error. This chain uses TRBV7-9 with TRBJ2-6, with no clear D. The CDR3 is made up of 12 amino acids. Germline-derived CDR1 and CDR2 are SEHNR and FQNEAQ (reference sequence). This CDR3 reads CASSLEASVLTF. Written as DNA, the CDR3 is TGTGCCAGCAGCTTAGAGGCCAGCGTCCTGACTTTC. The full variable domain, rest sourced from reference TRBV7-9 and TRBJ2-6, is DTGVSQNPRHKITKRGQNVTFRCDPISEHNRLYWYRQTLGQGPEFLTYFQNEAQLEKSRLLSDRFSAERPKGSFSTLEIQRTEQGDSAMYLCASSLEASVLTFGAGSRLTVL.

The chain employs TRBV27 and TRBJ1-5, with 8 bases fitting TRBD1. Germline CDR1 reads MNHEY; CDR2 reads SMNVEV (reference sequence). The CDR3 consists of 15 residues. Unmatched junction bases numbered 9, after V lost 6 bases and J lost 5 bases. CDR3: CASSHGTGGDQPQHF. CDR3 DNA: TGTGCCAGCAGCCATGGGACAGGCGGGGATCAGCCCCAGCATTTT.

About this clone: Relative to the germline gene, one junction end is altered; a read error may explain this. The chain links TRBV7-8 to TRBJ2-5, with 10 positions matching TRBD2. This CDR3 has 16 amino acids. From germline, CDR1 is SGHVS and CDR2 FQNEAQ. CDR3 in DNA: TGTGCCAGCAGTTTAGCCAGGACTAGCGGAAAAGAGACCCAGTACTTC. Protein product: CASSLARTSGKETQYF.

This rearrangement joins TRBV19 to TRBJ2-5, with D perhaps matching TRBD1 or TRBD2 (7 bases each). There are 16 residues in the CDR3. Germline CDR1 reads LNHDA; CDR2 reads SQIVND (reference sequence). V lost 1 base and J lost 5, with 17 bases in between. As DNA, the CDR3 is TGTGCCAGTAGTATAGCAGAGACAGGGAGGGGGGAGACCCAGTACTTC. It is translated as CASSIAETGRGETQYF. The variable domain in full, completed from reference TRBV19 and TRBJ2-5, reads DGGITQSPKYLFRKEGQNVTLSCEQNLNHDAMYWYRQDPGQGLRLIYYSQIVNDFQKGDIAEGYSVSREKKESFPLTVTSAQKNPTAFYLCASSIAETGRGETQYFGPGTRLLVL.

This rearrangement joins TRBV4-1 to TRBJ2-1; D remains unclear. The length of the CDR3 is 20 residues. Germline V gene lookup returns CDR1 MGHRA and CDR2 YSYEKL. The V and J ends lost 1 base and 0 bases respectively, with 22 bases between them. The CDR3: CASSQAYLTASLSSYNEQFF. The CDR3 coding sequence is TGCGCCAGCAGCCAAGCGTACTTGACGGCCTCCCTGAGCTCCTACAATGAGCAGTTCTTC.